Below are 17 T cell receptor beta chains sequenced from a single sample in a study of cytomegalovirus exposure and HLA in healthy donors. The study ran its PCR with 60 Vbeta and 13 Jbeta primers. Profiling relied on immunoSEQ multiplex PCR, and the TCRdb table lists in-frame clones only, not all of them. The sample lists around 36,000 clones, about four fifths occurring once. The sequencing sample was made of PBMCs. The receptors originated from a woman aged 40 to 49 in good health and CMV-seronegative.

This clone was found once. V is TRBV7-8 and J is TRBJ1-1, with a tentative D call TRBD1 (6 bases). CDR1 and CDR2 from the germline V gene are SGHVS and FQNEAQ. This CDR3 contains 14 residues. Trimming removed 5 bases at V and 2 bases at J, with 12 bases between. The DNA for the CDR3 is TGTGCCAGCAGCCCCGCAGGGGAAAACACTGAAGCTTTCTTT. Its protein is CASSPAGENTEAFF.

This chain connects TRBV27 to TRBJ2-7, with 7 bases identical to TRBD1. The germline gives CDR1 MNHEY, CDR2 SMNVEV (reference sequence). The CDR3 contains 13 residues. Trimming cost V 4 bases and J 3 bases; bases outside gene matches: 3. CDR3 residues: CASSSGQSYEQYF. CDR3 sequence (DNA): TGTGCCAGCAGTTCGGGACAGAGCTACGAGCAGTACTTC.

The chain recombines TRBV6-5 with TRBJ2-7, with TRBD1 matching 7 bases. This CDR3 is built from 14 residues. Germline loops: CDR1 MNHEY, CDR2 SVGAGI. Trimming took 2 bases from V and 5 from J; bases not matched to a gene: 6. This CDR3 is CASSYGDSPNEQYF. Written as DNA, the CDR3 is TGTGCCAGCAGTTACGGGGACAGCCCCAACGAGCAGTACTTC.

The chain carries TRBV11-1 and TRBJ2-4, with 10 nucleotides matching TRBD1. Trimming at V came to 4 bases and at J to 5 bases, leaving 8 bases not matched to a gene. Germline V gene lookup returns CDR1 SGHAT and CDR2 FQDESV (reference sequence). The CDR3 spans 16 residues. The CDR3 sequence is CASSSPGQGYQNIQYF. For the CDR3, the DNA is TGTGCCAGCAGCTCGCCGGGACAGGGGTACCAAAACATTCAGTACTTC.

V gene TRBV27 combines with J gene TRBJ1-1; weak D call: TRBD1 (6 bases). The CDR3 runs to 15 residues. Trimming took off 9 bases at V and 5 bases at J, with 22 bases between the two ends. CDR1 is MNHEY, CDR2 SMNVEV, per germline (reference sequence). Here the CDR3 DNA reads TGTGCCAGTGCTATCGACAGGACCCTATATACTGAAGCTTTCTTT. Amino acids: CASAIDRTLYTEAFF.

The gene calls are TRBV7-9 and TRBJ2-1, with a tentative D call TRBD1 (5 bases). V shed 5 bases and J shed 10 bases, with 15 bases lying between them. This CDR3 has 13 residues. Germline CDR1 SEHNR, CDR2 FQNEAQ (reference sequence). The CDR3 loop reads CASSPGQGTEQFF. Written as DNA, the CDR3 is TGTGCCAGCAGCCCAGGGCAGGGCACAGAGCAGTTCTTC.

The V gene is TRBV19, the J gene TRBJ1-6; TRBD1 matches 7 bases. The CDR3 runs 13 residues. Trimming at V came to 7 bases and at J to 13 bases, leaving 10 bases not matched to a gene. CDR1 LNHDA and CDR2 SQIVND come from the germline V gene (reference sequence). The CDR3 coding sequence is TGTGCCAGTAACAGGGGAGTCCTTCAGCCCCTCCACTTT. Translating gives CASNRGVLQPLHF.

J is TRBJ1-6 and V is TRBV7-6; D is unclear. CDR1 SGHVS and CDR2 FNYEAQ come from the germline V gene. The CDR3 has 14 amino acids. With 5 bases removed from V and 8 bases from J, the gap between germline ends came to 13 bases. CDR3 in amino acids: CASSVDMVDSPLHF. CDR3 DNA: TGTGCCAGCAGCGTTGACATGGTAGATTCACCCCTCCACTTT.

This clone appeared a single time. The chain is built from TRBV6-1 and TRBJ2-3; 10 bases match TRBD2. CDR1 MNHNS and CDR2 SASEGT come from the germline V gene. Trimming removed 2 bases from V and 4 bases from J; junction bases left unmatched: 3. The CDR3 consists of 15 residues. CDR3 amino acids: CASSESGGVADTQYF. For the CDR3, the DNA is TGTGCCAGCAGTGAAAGCGGGGGGGTCGCAGATACGCAGTATTTT.

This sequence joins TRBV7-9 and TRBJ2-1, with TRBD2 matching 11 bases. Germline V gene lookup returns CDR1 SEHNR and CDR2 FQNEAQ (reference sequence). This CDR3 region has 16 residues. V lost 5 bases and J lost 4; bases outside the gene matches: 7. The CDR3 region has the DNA TGTGCCAGCAGCCCCAGGACTAGCGGGTTGTACAATGAGCAGTTCTTC. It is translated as CASSPRTSGLYNEQFF.

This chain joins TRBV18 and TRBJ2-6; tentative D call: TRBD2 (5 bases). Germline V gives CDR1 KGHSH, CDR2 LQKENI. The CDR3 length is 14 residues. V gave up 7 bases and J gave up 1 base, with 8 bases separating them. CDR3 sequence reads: CASFPGSGANVLTF. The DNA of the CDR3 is TGTGCCAGCTTTCCGGGGTCTGGGGCCAACGTCCTGACTTTC.

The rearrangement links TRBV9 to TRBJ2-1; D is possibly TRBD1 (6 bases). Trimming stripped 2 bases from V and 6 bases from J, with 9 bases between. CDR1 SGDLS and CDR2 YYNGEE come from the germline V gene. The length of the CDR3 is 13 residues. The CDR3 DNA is TGTGCCAGCAGCGTCCAGGGGTTCAATGAGCAGTTCTTC. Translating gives CASSVQGFNEQFF. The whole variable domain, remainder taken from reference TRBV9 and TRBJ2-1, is DSGVTQTPKHLITATGQRVTLRCSPRSGDLSVYWYQQSLDQGLQFLIQYYNGEERAKGNILERFSAQQFPDLHSELNLSSLELGDSALYFCASSVQGFNEQFFGPGTRLTVL.

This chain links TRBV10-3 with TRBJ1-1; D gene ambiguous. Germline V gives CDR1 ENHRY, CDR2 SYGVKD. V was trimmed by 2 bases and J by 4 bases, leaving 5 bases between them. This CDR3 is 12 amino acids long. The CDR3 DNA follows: TGTGCCATCAGTGAGCACGGCACTGAAGCTTTCTTT. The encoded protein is CAISEHGTEAFF.

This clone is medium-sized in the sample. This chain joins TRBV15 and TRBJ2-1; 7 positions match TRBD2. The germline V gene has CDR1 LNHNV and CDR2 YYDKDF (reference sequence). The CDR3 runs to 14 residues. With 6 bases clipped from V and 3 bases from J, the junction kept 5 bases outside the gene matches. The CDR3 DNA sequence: TGTGCCACCAGTTCCAGGACTAGCTACAATGAGCAGTTCTTC. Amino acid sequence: CATSSRTSYNEQFF.

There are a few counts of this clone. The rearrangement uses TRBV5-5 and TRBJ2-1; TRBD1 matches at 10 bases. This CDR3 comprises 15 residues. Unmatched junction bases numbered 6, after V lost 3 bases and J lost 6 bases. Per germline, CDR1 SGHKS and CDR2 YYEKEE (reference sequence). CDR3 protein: CASSSTGQGFNEQFF. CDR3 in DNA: TGTGCCAGCAGCTCAACGGGACAGGGGTTCAATGAGCAGTTCTTC.

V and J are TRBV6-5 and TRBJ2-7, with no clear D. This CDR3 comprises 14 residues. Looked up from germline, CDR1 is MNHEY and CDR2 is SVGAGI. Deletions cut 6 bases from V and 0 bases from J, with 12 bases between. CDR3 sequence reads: CASRYDWSSYEQYF. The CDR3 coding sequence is TGTGCCAGCAGGTACGACTGGAGCTCCTACGAGCAGTACTTC.

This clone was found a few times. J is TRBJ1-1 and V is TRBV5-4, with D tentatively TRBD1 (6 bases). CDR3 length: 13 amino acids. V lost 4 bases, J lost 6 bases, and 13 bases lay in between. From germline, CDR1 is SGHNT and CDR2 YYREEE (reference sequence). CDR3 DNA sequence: TGTGCCAGCAGCCAAGAACAGGGCTCTGAAGCTTTCTTT. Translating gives CASSQEQGSEAFF. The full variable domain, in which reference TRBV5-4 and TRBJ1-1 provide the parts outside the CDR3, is ETGVTQSPTHLIKTRGQQVTLRCSSQSGHNTVSWYQQALGQGPQFIFQYYREEENGRGNFPPRFSGLQFPNYSSELNVNALELDDSALYLCASSQEQGSEAFFGQGTRLTVV.